Listed below are T cell receptor beta chains from one sample, sequenced in a study of blood T cell repertoires in COVID-19. Assay used: immunoSEQ multiplex PCR; TCRdb lists only in-frame clones, some missing. The sample consists of a few hundred thousand clones, approximately 88% of them appearing once. Sequenced sample: PBMCs or T cells enriched from blood (not recorded which). The source is a woman aged 18-29 years who had recovered from COVID-19. The CDR3 runs from the conserved cysteine through the conserved F or W. The D gene is left open where the match is weak.

>.|TRBV7-6|TRBJ2-5
CASSFSRGARETQYF
>.|TRBV7-2|TRBJ1-5
CASSLVHGVNQPQHF
>.|TRBV18|TRBJ2-7
CASSPPQGSPYEQYF
>TRBD1|TRBV28|TRBJ1-6
CASSPGQGFSSSYNSPLHF
>TRBD2|TRBV28|TRBJ2-1
CASSFLERGQYSPHEQFF
>.|TRBV6-6|TRBJ1-4
CASSYRSSVEKLFF
>TRBD2|TRBV5-6|TRBJ2-3
CASSELAGSTDTQYF
>TRBD1|TRBV19|TRBJ1-1
CASSPTGAAEAFF
>.|TRBV5-1|TRBJ1-1
CASSLGSSQGNTEAFF
>TRBD2|TRBV2|TRBJ2-7
CASSRLAGDHEQYF
>.|TRBV28|TRBJ1-6
CASSSPGFPLHF
>.|TRBV9|TRBJ1-5
CASSVGLDQPQHF
>.|TRBV27|TRBJ2-7
CASSPASSTYEQYF
>.|TRBV7-9|TRBJ1-1
CASSRQEATEAFF
>.|TRBV4-3|TRBJ1-6
CASSRKQGFYNSPLHF